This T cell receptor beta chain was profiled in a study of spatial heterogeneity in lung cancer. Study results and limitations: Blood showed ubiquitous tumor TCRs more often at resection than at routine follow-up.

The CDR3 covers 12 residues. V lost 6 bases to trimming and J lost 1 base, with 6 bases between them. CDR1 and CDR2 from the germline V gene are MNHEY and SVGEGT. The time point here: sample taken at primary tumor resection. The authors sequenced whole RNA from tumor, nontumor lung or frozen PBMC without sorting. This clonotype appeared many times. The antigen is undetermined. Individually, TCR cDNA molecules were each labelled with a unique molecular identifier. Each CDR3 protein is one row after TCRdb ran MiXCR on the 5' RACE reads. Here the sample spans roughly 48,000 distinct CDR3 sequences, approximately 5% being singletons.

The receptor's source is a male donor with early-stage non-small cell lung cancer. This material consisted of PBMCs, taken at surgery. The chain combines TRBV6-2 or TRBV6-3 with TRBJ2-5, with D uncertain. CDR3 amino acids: CASRTGQETQYF. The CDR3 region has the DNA TGTGCCAGCAGAACCGGCCAAGAGACCCAGTACTTC.